The next 26 T cell receptor beta chains were all read from a single sample in a study of blood T cell repertoires in COVID-19. Clones were sequenced by immunoSEQ multiplex PCR, and TCRdb holds only the in-frame ones, with some missing. This table has about 270,000 clones, 75% to 95% appearing once. Sequences were obtained from peripheral blood. All receptors derive from a person under 35 with COVID-19, enrolled during active disease.

The V and J genes are TRBV4-3 and TRBJ1-5; D not certain. CDR3 size: 15 residues. CDR1 and CDR2 (germline): LGHNA, YSLEER. The germline V and J ends were trimmed by 1 base and 1 base, with 8 bases remaining between them. In DNA, the CDR3 is TGCGCCAGCAGCCAAGGGTTCGAGAGCAATCAGCCCCAGCATTTT. As protein: CASSQGFESNQPQHF.

This clone was detected only once. The genes are TRBV10-3 and TRBJ2-2; TRBD2 matches at 7 bases. The CDR3 spans 17 residues. Unmatched junction bases numbered 13, after V lost 4 bases and J lost 5 bases. Germline V gene data show CDR1 as ENHRY and CDR2 as SYGVKD. The CDR3 DNA follows: TGTGCCATCAGTGCATTTGGATACGGGCGGGGGACCGGGGAGCTGTTTTTT. It is translated as CAISAFGYGRGTGELFF.

The rearrangement joins TRBV11-2 to TRBJ2-5; 11 bases line up with TRBD2. There are 15 residues in the CDR3. V was pared by 5 bases and J by 0 bases, with 2 bases of the junction left unmatched. The germline V gene encodes CDR1 SGHAT and CDR2 FQNNGV. The CDR3 spells CASSLAGGYQETQYF. The CDR3 region has the DNA TGTGCCAGCAGCCTAGCGGGAGGCTACCAAGAGACCCAGTACTTC.

Here the CDR3 DNA reads TGTGCCAGCAGTTTGCTCGGACTAGCGGGACAACCAGATACGCAGTATTTT. It translates to CASSLLGLAGQPDTQYF. The V gene is TRBV27, the J gene TRBJ2-3; 12 positions match TRBD2. This CDR3 has 17 residues. Losses at the gene ends were 3 bases for V and 4 bases for J; bases not matched to a gene: 8. Germline assignment: CDR1 MNHEY and CDR2 SMNVEV (reference sequence).

This clone was recorded a few times. The sample holds other DNA sequences that translate to the same CDR3. The chain carries TRBV7-3 and TRBJ1-1, with D uncertain. CDR3 length: 13 residues. CDR1 is SGHTA, CDR2 FQGTGA, per germline. The V gene lost 1 base and the J gene lost 2 bases, with 5 bases spanning the gap. CDR3 in amino acids: CASSLRANTEAFF. CDR3 nucleotide sequence: TGTGCCAGCAGCTTAAGAGCAAACACTGAAGCTTTCTTT.

The chain links TRBV11-2 to TRBJ2-2; D ambiguous. The germline V gene encodes CDR1 SGHAT and CDR2 FQNNGV. The CDR3 contains 16 residues. V was clipped by 1 base and J by 4 bases, with 13 bases between them. In DNA, the CDR3 is TGTGCCAGCAGCTTAGGTGCCTCGAGACTCACCGGGGAGCTGTTTTTT. It encodes CASSLGASRLTGELFF.

The rearrangement uses TRBV18 and TRBJ1-1; possibly TRBD1 for D (5 bases). Per germline, CDR1 KGHSH and CDR2 LQKENI. This CDR3 comprises 13 residues. V lost 3 bases and J lost 8, with 13 bases in between. CDR3 nucleotide sequence: TGTGCCAGCTCACCGGGGCGACGGACCGAAGCTTTCTTT. It encodes CASSPGRRTEAFF.

The chain is built from TRBV19 and TRBJ1-5; the D is unclear. Germline V gene data show CDR1 as LNHDA and CDR2 as SQIVND (reference sequence). The V end was cut by 8 bases, the J end by 0 bases, with 5 bases between. CDR3 size: 12 residues. The CDR3 sequence: CASRDSNQPQHF. CDR3 DNA: TGTGCCAGTCGGGATAGCAATCAGCCCCAGCATTTT. Complete variable domain (other parts from reference TRBV19 and TRBJ1-5): DGGITQSPKYLFRKEGQNVTLSCEQNLNHDAMYWYRQDPGQGLRLIYYSQIVNDFQKGDIAEGYSVSREKKESFPLTVTSAQKNPTAFYLCASRDSNQPQHFGDGTRLSIL.

This sequence joins TRBV9 and TRBJ2-3; 8 nucleotides match TRBD1. In germline, CDR1 is SGDLS, CDR2 YYNGEE. This CDR3 contains 14 residues. V dropped 5 bases and J dropped 5; count of bases not matched to a gene: 7. CDR3: CASSVDRAIDTQYF. CDR3 DNA: TGTGCCAGCAGTGTGGACAGGGCAATAGATACGCAGTATTTT.

This clone was observed a few times. This chain joins TRBV3-1 (or the pseudogene TRBV3-2) and TRBJ2-1, with D maybe TRBD2 (5 bases). The CDR3 length is 13 residues. The germline CDR1 and CDR2 sequences are LGHDT and YNNKEL (reference sequence). The V gene lost 5 bases and the J gene lost 4 bases, with 9 bases spanning the gap. In DNA, the CDR3 is TGTGCCAGCAGCGGACGGGATTACAATGAGCAGTTCTTC. Residues: CASSGRDYNEQFF.

The chain links TRBV6-1 to TRBJ2-1; TRBD2 matches at 9 bases. Trimming took 2 bases from V and 0 from J; bases not matched to a gene: 5. Germline V gene sequence: CDR1 MNHNS, CDR2 SASEGT. The CDR3 consists of 17 residues. The CDR3 region has the DNA TGTGCCAGCAGTGAACTCCCGACTAGCGGCTCCTACAATGAGCAGTTCTTC. It is translated as CASSELPTSGSYNEQFF.

The J gene is TRBJ2-1, the V gene TRBV19; D may be TRBD2 (5 bases). There are 16 residues in the CDR3. In germline, CDR1 is LNHDA, CDR2 SQIVND (reference sequence). V lost 3 bases, J lost 4 bases, and 16 bases lay in between. The CDR3 region has the DNA TGTGCCAGTAGTATCAAAACCCTCCGGGAATACAATGAGCAGTTCTTC. Amino acids: CASSIKTLREYNEQFF.

The J gene is TRBJ2-7, the V gene TRBV10-3, with D possibly matching TRBD1 (6 bases). This CDR3 is 15 amino acids long. Germline V gene lookup returns CDR1 ENHRY and CDR2 SYGVKD. The germline V and J ends were trimmed by 8 bases and 3 bases, with 20 bases remaining between them. CDR3 in DNA: TGTGCCATCGGGGAAATGGAGAGGGGGTACTACGAGCAGTACTTC. This translates into CAIGEMERGYYEQYF.

The CDR3 reads CASSLDIVAGAGYTF. The CDR3 DNA sequence: TGCGCCAGCAGCTTAGATATAGTAGCTGGGGCTGGCTACACCTTC. V gene TRBV5-1 combines with J gene TRBJ1-2; TRBD1 is a possible D gene (5 bases). Germline V gives CDR1 SGHRS, CDR2 YFSETQ. The CDR3 has 15 residues. The ends were cut back, 2 bases at V and 7 bases at J, with 18 bases in the middle.

This chain connects TRBV7-9 to TRBJ1-3, with D possibly TRBD1 on 5 matching bases. The germline gives CDR1 SEHNR, CDR2 FQNEAQ (reference sequence). Trimming stripped 0 bases from V and 4 bases from J, with 10 bases between. This CDR3 is 15 amino acids long. CDR3: CASSLAGAQGNTIYF. In nucleotides, the CDR3 is TGTGCCAGCAGCTTAGCAGGGGCTCAAGGAAACACCATATATTTT.

CDR3 in DNA: TGCAGCGTTCAACAGGACGGCGATCAGCCCCAGCATTTT. This gives the protein CSVQQDGDQPQHF. The chain couples TRBV29-1 to TRBJ1-5; D is possibly TRBD1 (5 bases). V lost 5 bases and J lost 5, with 13 bases in between. Per the germline V gene, CDR1 is SQVTM and CDR2 is ANQGSEA. The CDR3 is made up of 13 amino acids.

The chain couples TRBV9 to TRBJ1-6, with 10 positions matching TRBD1. Germline trimming cut 2 bases from V and 8 bases from J; bases unmatched to any gene: 4. Germline V lookup: CDR1 SGDLS, CDR2 YYNGEE. The CDR3 contains 15 residues. As DNA, the CDR3 is TGTGCCAGCAGCGTGGGACAGGGGTCTTATTCACCCCTCCACTTT. Protein product: CASSVGQGSYSPLHF.

The chain combines TRBV15 with TRBJ1-5; possible D gene TRBD1, 5 bases. V was pared by 0 bases and J by 1 base, with 10 bases between. This CDR3 region has 16 residues. Germline assignment: CDR1 LNHNV and CDR2 YYDKDF (reference sequence). The CDR3 is CATSREREGSNQPQHF. CDR3 sequence (DNA): TGTGCCACCAGCAGAGAGCGGGAGGGGAGCAATCAGCCCCAGCATTTT.

The V gene is TRBV7-9, the J gene TRBJ2-5, with 8 bases identical to TRBD1. CDR1 is SEHNR and CDR2 is FQNEAQ in the germline V gene (reference sequence). With 1 base clipped from V and 5 bases from J, the junction kept 9 bases outside the gene matches. The CDR3 totals 16 residues. The CDR3 coding sequence is TGTGCCAGCAGCTTAGGCCCGCAGGGGGCCAGGGAGACCCAGTACTTC. Translated: CASSLGPQGARETQYF.

Only one count was recorded for this clone. The chain recombines TRBV6-5 with TRBJ1-3, with TRBD1 matching 9 bases. V gave up 10 bases and J gave up 0 bases; unmatched junction bases: 4. The CDR3 runs 14 residues. Germline CDR1 MNHEY, CDR2 SVGAGI. CDR3 in amino acids: CATGQGFSGNTIYF. The CDR3 DNA sequence: TGTGCCACAGGACAGGGGTTCTCTGGAAACACCATATATTTT.

The genes are TRBV27 and TRBJ1-4; D remains ambiguous. V was cut by 5 bases and J by 4 bases, with 14 bases left in between. The CDR3 loop spans 15 amino acids. Germline-derived CDR1 and CDR2 are MNHEY and SMNVEV (reference sequence). CDR3 sequence: CASSPSSRGNEKLFF. CDR3 nucleotide sequence: TGTGCCAGCAGTCCCAGCTCCCGGGGTAATGAAAAACTGTTTTTT.

J is TRBJ1-1 and V is TRBV5-1, with TRBD1 matching over 8 bases. This CDR3 has 15 amino acids. Trimming cost V 4 bases and J 1 base; bases outside gene matches: 6. Germline lookup yields CDR1 SGHRS and CDR2 YFSETQ. The CDR3 reads CASSIRTGPNTEAFF. The CDR3, as DNA: TGCGCCAGCAGCATTCGGACAGGGCCGAACACTGAAGCTTTCTTT.

This clone was counted a single time. This rearrangement joins TRBV7-9 to TRBJ2-3; 8 nucleotides align to TRBD2. This CDR3 has 17 amino acids. With V trimmed by 7 bases and J by 0 bases, 12 bases remained unmatched. Germline-derived CDR1 and CDR2 are SEHNR and FQNEAQ (reference sequence). The CDR3 DNA reads as TGTGCCAGCACCATATACACTAGCGGAACCAGCACAGATACGCAGTATTTT. It yields the protein CASTIYTSGTSTDTQYF.

CDR3 sequence (DNA): TGTGCCAGCAGTCCTTTAGCGGGGTACAACAATGAGCAGTTCTTC. It translates to CASSPLAGYNNEQFF. The chain carries TRBV2 and TRBJ2-1; TRBD2 matches at 8 bases. Germline V CDR1 and CDR2: SNHLY, FYNNEI. CDR3 size: 15 residues. Trimming removed 5 bases from V and 5 bases from J; junction bases left unmatched: 8.

The gene calls are TRBV11-2 and TRBJ2-1, with TRBD2 matching over 8 bases. V trimming: 0 bases; J trimming: 1 base; junction bases outside the gene matches: 2. The CDR3 is 16 amino acids. Germline CDR1 and CDR2: SGHAT and FQNNGV. The chain's CDR3 is CASSLESGSSYNEQFF. The CDR3 DNA reads as TGTGCCAGCAGCTTAGAAAGCGGGAGTTCCTACAATGAGCAGTTCTTC.

This clone was seen a few times. The CDR3 loop reads CASSYSDRGIWPQHF. The CDR3 DNA reads as TGTGCCAGCAGTTACTCGGACAGAGGGATCTGGCCCCAGCATTTT. The V gene is TRBV6-5, the J gene TRBJ1-5, with D possibly being TRBD1 (6 bases). V lost 0 bases to trimming and J lost 9 bases, with 15 bases between them. CDR1 is MNHEY and CDR2 is SVGAGI in the germline V gene. CDR3 length equals 15 residues.